The 4 T cell receptor beta chains below come from one sample, sequenced in a study of blood T cell repertoires in COVID-19. Only in-frame clones appear in the TCRdb table, and some are missing; sequencing was by immunoSEQ multiplex PCR. The table lists 35,000 to 50,000 clones, about four fifths of them singletons. Sequencing was performed on peripheral blood. Receptors originate from a woman aged 80 or over with acute or convalescent COVID-19.

This chain joins TRBV7-9 and TRBJ1-5, with 8 bases fitting TRBD1. Germline CDR1 SEHNR, CDR2 FQNEAQ (reference sequence). The CDR3 loop spans 15 amino acids. V shed 4 bases, J shed 2 bases, and the junction held 4 bases outside the gene matches. As DNA, the CDR3 is TGTGCCAGCAGCTCCACAGGGGGACGCAATCAGCCCCAGCATTTT. The encoded protein is CASSSTGGRNQPQHF.

The J gene is TRBJ1-2, the V gene TRBV25-1, with TRBD1 matching over 10 bases. The junction had 11 bases not matched to a gene; V was cut back by 5 bases and J by 5 bases. The CDR3 length is 16 residues. Germline V gives CDR1 MGHDK, CDR2 SYGVNS. CDR3 nucleotides: TGTGCCAGCAGTTCACCCGGGACAGGGGCGGGGTATGGCTACACCTTC. Protein: CASSSPGTGAGYGYTF.

The chain has TRBV18 and TRBJ2-3; 8 nucleotides match TRBD1. This CDR3 contains 15 residues. Germline-derived CDR1 and CDR2 are KGHSH and LQKENI. The V segment lost 2 bases and the J segment 3 bases; nucleotides outside the gene matches: 4. In DNA form, the CDR3 reads TGTGCCAGCTCACCAGTAGGACAGGGAACAGATACGCAGTATTTT. As protein: CASSPVGQGTDTQYF.

The V call is TRBV6-5, the J call TRBJ1-1; D remains unclear. The V end lost 0 bases, the J end lost 5 bases, and 10 bases lay between the germline ends. CDR3 length: 14 residues. The V gene's germline CDR1 is MNHEY and CDR2 SVGAGI. CDR3 nucleotide sequence: TGTGCCAGCAGTTACTCCCGGGGTGGTACTGAAGCTTTCTTT. Translated, it gives CASSYSRGGTEAFF.